A selection of T cell receptor beta chains follows, all from one sample in a study of TIL therapy for anti-PD-1-resistant metastatic lung cancer. The assay was immunoSEQ multiplex PCR, and TCRdb's table has in-frame clones only and misses some. The sample has over 10,000 clones, approximately 72% seen once. The sample in question was tumor tissue, obtained at baseline. All receptors derive from a woman aged 30 to 85 with non-small cell lung cancer. CDR3s include the opening cysteine and the closing phenylalanine or tryptophan. Fields, in order: J gene, V gene, CDR3 protein.

>TRBJ2-2|TRBV5-4
CASSPTGRLDTGELFF
>TRBJ1-1|TRBV6-1
CASSEHLRVAFF
>TRBJ1-2|TRBV4-1
CASSQDQSGDRAKGYTF
>TRBJ2-6|TRBV5-1
CASSFPDRYPVSGANVLTF
>TRBJ1-5|TRBV27
CASSPSSGERPQHF
>TRBJ1-1|TRBV7-4
CASSLLGGDAEAFF
>TRBJ2-1|TRBV5-1
CASSSIGGQGASYNEQFF
>TRBJ1-2|TRBV4-1
CASSQTGVANYGYTF
>TRBJ2-5|TRBV28
CASSPGLAGVETQYF
>TRBJ1-2|TRBV4-2
CASSQDHRGANYGYTF
>TRBJ2-3|TRBV6-5
CANTAHNYTDTQYF
>TRBJ1-2|TRBV7-3
CASSSRQGYTF
>TRBJ2-7|TRBV11-2
CASTVRLAGVEQYF
>TRBJ2-2|TRBV27
CASSFFKLAGVGELFF
>TRBJ2-3|TRBV5-1
CASSLASWSTDTQYF
>TRBJ2-5|TRBV9
CASSVATGGIETQYF
>TRBJ2-7|TRBV5-4
CASTQVTSGSSEQYF
>TRBJ1-1|TRBV28
CASSLGGEEAFF
>TRBJ2-7|TRBV21-1
CASTPSGGASYEQYF
>TRBJ1-5|TRBV30
CAWRVKGLGNQPQHF
>TRBJ1-3|TRBV19
CASSRGLSGNTIYF
>TRBJ2-7|TRBV27
CASSHRGLVYEQYF
>.|TRBV11-2
CASSLDPASYEQYF
>TRBJ1-1|TRBV19
CASSNNLITEAFF
>TRBJ2-3|TRBV28
CASSSFSGSRTDTQYF
>.|TRBV19
CASSMGGTGTLREQYF
>TRBJ2-7|TRBV6-1
CASRRPGTKNEQYF
>TRBJ2-7|TRBV5-4
CASSLGGTPGLEQYF
>TRBJ1-4|TRBV6-9
CASSYRATNEKLFF
>TRBJ2-7|TRBV9
CASSVAPNRGYEQYF
>TRBJ2-5|TRBV6-5
CASSLAGGRAETQYF
>TRBJ2-3|TRBV14
CASSLFHSTDTQYF
>TRBJ2-2|TRBV2
CASSESGSNTGELFF
>TRBJ1-4|TRBV5-1
CASRAPGLNEKLFF
>TRBJ2-7|TRBV4-1
CASSQDRQPTYEQYF
>TRBJ2-4|TRBV4-3
CASSQRVQGDMDIQYF
>TRBJ1-1|TRBV27
CASRMTGYTEAFF
>TRBJ2-3|TRBV11-2
CASSVLGGGAPDTQYF
>TRBJ2-7|TRBV7-2
CASSLDMGWTSGTYEQYF
>TRBJ2-3|TRBV7-8
CASSLVGTAFTDTQYF
>TRBJ1-5|TRBV5-6
CASSFKRSPYSNQPQHF
>TRBJ1-4|TRBV30
CACERGAGEKLFF
>TRBJ2-3|TRBV10-3
CAISLGGAEDTQYF
>TRBJ2-1|TRBV28
CASSLEGSYNEQFF
>TRBJ1-5|TRBV30
CAWSRQGNQPQHF
>TRBJ2-2|TRBV10-2
CASSVRGERFSGELFF
>TRBJ1-2|TRBV6-1
CASSQDPGGGGYTF
>TRBJ2-7|TRBV4-2
CASSQEVTSGSYEQYF
>TRBJ1-2|TRBV14
CASSQDLPRGNYGYTF
>TRBJ2-5|TRBV11-3
CASSLGTGRQETQYF
>TRBJ2-5|TRBV19
CASSIVGVGETQYF
>TRBJ1-5|TRBV5-5
CASSQMGGNQPQHF
>TRBJ1-2|TRBV6-5
CASSYGGTAYGYTF